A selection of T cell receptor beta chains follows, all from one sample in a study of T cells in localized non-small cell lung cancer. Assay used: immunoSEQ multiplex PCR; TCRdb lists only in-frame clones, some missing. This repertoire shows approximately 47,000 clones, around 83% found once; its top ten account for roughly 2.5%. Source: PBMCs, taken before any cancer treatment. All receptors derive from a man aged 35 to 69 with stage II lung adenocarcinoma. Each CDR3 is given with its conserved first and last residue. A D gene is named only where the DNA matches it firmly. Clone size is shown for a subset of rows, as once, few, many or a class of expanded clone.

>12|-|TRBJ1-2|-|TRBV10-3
CAISGAAYGYTF
TGTGCCATCAGTGGGGCGGCCTATGGCTACACCTTC
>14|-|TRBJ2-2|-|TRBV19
CASSMGIQTGELFF
TGTGCCAGTAGTATGGGGATCCAAACCGGGGAGCTGTTTTTT
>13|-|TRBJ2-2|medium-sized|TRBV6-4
CASSDSNPGELFF
TGTGCCAGCAGTGACTCGAATCCCGGGGAGCTGTTTTTT
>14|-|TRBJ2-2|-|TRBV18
CASSPLPETGELFF
TGTGCCAGCTCACCCCTCCCGGAGACCGGGGAGCTGTTTTTT
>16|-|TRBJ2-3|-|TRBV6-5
CASSLGGAMGTDTQYF
TGTGCCAGCAGTTTGGGGGGGGCGATGGGTACAGATACGCAGTATTTT
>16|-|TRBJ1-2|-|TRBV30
CAWSVLRGRPNYGYTF
TGTGCCTGGAGTGTACTTCGTGGCAGGCCTAACTATGGCTACACCTTC
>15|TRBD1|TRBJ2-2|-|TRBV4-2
CASSHRQGLTGELFF
TGTGCCAGCAGCCACAGACAGGGCCTCACCGGGGAGCTGTTTTTT
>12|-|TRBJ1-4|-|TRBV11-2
CASSLDNEKLFF
TGTGCCAGCAGCTTAGATAATGAAAAACTGTTTTTT
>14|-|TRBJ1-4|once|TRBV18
CASSPGPTNEKLFF
TGTGCCAGCTCACCGGGTCCAACTAATGAAAAACTGTTTTTT
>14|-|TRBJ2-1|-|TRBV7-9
CASSLAGADNEQFF
TGTGCCAGCAGCTTAGCGGGGGCCGACAATGAGCAGTTCTTC
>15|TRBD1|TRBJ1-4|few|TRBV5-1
CASSDPGTENEKLFF
TGCGCCAGCAGCGACCCCGGGACAGAAAATGAAAAACTGTTTTTT
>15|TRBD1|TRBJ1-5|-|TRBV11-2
CASSLRQGGNQPQHF
TGTGCCAGCAGTTTACGACAGGGAGGCAATCAGCCCCAGCATTTT
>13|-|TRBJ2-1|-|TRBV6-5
CASSPGSYNEQFF
TGTGCCAGCAGCCCGGGATCCTACAATGAGCAGTTCTTC
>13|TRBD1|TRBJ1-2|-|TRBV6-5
CASSVSDRGGYTF
TGTGCCAGCAGTGTCTCGGACAGGGGTGGCTACACCTTC
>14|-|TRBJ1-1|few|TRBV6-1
CASSEVLRDTEAFF
TGTGCCAGCAGTGAAGTTCTAAGGGACACTGAAGCTTTCTTT
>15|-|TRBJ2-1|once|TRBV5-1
CASSLLDSPDNEQFF
TGCGCCAGCAGCCTTCTAGACTCGCCTGACAATGAGCAGTTCTTC
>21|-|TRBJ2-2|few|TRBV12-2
CAPQGAKGTSGGAAVTGELFF
TGTGCCCCACAGGGGGCTAAAGGGACTAGCGGGGGGGCCGCGGTTACCGGGGAGCTGTTTTTT
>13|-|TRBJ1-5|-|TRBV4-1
CASSQDTNQPQHF
TGCGCCAGCAGCCAAGACACAAATCAGCCCCAGCATTTT
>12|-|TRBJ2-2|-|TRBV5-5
CASSLEETAPFF
TGTGCCAGCAGCTTGGAAGAGACAGCGCCGTTTTTT
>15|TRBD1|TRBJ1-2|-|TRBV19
CASSPPADRGYGYTF
TGTGCCAGTAGTCCACCCGCGGACAGGGGCTATGGCTACACCTTC
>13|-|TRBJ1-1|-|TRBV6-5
CASSYGVGREAFF
TGTGCCAGCAGTTACGGGGTAGGCCGGGAAGCTTTCTTT
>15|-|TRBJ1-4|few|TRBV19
CASRGRASKESMLFF
TGTGCCAGTAGGGGCAGGGCCAGCAAGGAGAGTATGCTGTTTTTT
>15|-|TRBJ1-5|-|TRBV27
CASDRSDRSNQPQHF
TGTGCCAGTGATCGATCCGACAGGAGCAATCAGCCCCAGCATTTT
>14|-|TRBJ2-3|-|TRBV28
CASSLDSPADTQYF
TGTGCCAGCAGTTTAGACTCCCCGGCAGATACGCAGTATTTT
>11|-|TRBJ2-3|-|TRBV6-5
CASRRGDTQYF
TGTGCCAGCAGACGGGGGGATACGCAGTATTTT
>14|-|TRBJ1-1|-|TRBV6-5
CASSYSSLSTEAFF
TGTGCCAGCAGTTACTCGTCCCTTAGCACTGAAGCTTTCTTT
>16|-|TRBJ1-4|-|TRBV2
CASSPDPGIWSEKLFF
TGTGCCAGCAGCCCCGACCCGGGGATTTGGAGCGAAAAACTGTTTTTT
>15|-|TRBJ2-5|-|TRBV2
CASSDREGVQETQYF
TGTGCCAGCAGTGACAGGGAAGGGGTCCAAGAGACCCAGTACTTC
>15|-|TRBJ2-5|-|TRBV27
CASSLSRGSGETQYF
TGTGCCAGCAGTTTATCCCGGGGTAGTGGAGAGACCCAGTACTTC
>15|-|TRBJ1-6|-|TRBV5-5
CASSLGLSTDSPLHF
TGTGCCAGCAGCTTGGGACTTTCTACCGACTCACCCCTCCACTTT
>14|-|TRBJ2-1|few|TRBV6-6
CASGDPRGYNEQFF
TGTGCCAGCGGAGACCCTCGGGGCTACAATGAGCAGTTCTTC
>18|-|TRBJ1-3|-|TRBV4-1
CASSQIPDAKGSGNTIYF
TGCGCCAGCAGCCAAATTCCCGACGCTAAGGGCTCTGGAAACACCATATATTTT
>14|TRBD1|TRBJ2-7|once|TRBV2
CASRLDRAPYEQYF
TGTGCCAGCAGGTTGGACAGGGCGCCCTACGAGCAGTACTTC
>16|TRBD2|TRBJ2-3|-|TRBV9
CASSVASGGAGDTQYF
TGTGCCAGCAGCGTCGCTAGCGGGGGGGCCGGGGATACGCAGTATTTT
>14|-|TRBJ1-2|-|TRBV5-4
CASSPTTEGYGYTF
TGTGCCAGCAGCCCCACGACAGAGGGCTATGGCTACACCTTC
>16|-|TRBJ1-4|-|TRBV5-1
CASSLNDGRRNEKLFF
TGCGCCAGCAGCTTGAACGATGGTAGGAGAAATGAAAAACTGTTTTTT
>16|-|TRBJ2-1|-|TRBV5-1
CASSLIETRVYNEQFF
TGCGCCAGCAGCTTGATTGAGACACGGGTCTACAATGAGCAGTTCTTC
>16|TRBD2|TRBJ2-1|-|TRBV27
CASRGIGTSSYNEQFF
TGTGCCAGCAGGGGCATAGGGACTAGCTCCTACAATGAGCAGTTCTTC
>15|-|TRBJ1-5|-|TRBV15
CATSRDLVAPPTQHF
TGTGCCACCAGCAGAGATCTGGTAGCACCTCCAACCCAGCATTTT
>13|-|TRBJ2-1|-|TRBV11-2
CASSLIADNEQFF
TGTGCCAGCAGCTTAATTGCTGACAATGAGCAGTTCTTC
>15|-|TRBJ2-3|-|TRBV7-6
CASSGQGGSTDTQYF
TGTGCCAGCAGCGGTCAGGGGGGGAGCACAGATACGCAGTATTTT
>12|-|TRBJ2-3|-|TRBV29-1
CSVGTSSDTQYF
TGCAGCGTTGGAACGTCTAGCGATACGCAGTATTTT
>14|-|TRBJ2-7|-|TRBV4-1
CASSQGVRSYEQYF
TGCGCCAGCAGCCAGGGGGTCCGCTCCTACGAGCAGTACTTC
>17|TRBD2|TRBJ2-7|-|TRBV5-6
CASSLDGLAGAYYEQYF
TGTGCCAGCAGCTTGGATGGACTAGCGGGGGCCTACTACGAGCAGTACTTC